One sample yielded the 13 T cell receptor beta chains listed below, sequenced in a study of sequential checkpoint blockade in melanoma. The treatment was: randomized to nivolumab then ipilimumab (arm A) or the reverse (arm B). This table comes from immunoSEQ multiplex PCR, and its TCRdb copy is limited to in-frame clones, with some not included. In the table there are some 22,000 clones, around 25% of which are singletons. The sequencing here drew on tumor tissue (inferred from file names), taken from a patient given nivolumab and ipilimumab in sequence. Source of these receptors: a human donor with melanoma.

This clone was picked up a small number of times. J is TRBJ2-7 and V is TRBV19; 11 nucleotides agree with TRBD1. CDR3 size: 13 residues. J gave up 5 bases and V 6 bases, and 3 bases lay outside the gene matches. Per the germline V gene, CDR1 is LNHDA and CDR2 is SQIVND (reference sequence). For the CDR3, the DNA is TGTGCCAGTAGGCGGACAGGGGGCAACGAGCAGTACTTC. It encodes CASRRTGGNEQYF. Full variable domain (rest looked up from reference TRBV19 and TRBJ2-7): DGGITQSPKYLFRKEGQNVTLSCEQNLNHDAMYWYRQDPGQGLRLIYYSQIVNDFQKGDIAEGYSVSREKKESFPLTVTSAQKNPTAFYLCASRRTGGNEQYFGPGTRLTVT.

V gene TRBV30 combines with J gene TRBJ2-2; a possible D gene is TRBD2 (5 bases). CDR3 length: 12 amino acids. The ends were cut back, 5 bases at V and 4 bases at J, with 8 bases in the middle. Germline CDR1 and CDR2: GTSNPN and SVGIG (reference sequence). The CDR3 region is CAWGLATGELFF. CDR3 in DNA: TGTGCCTGGGGGCTAGCCACCGGGGAGCTGTTTTTT. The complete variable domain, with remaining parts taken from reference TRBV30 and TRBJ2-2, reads SQTIHQWPATLVQPVGSPLSLECTVEGTSNPNLYWYRQAAGRGLQLLFYSVGIGQISSEVPQNLSASRPQDRQFILSSKKLLLSDSGFYLCAWGLATGELFFGEGSRLTVL.

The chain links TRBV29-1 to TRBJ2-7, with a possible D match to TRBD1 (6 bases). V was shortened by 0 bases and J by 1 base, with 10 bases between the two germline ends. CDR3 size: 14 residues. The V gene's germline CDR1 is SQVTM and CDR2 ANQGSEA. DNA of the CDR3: TGCAGCGTTGAAGACCCTAGGGGGTCCTACGAGCAGTACTTC. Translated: CSVEDPRGSYEQYF.

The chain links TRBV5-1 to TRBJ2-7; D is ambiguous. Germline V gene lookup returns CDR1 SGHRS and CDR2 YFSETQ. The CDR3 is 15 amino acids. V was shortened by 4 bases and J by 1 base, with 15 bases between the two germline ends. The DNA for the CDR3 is TGCGCCAGCAGCACCCTCCCAGAACTTTCCTACGAGCAGTACTTC. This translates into CASSTLPELSYEQYF.

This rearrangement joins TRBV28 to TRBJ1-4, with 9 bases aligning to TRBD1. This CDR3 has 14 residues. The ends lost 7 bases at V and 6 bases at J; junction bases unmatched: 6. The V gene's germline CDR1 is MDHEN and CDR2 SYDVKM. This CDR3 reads CASNIQGAHEKLFF. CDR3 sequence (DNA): TGTGCCAGCAATATACAGGGGGCGCATGAAAAACTGTTTTTT.

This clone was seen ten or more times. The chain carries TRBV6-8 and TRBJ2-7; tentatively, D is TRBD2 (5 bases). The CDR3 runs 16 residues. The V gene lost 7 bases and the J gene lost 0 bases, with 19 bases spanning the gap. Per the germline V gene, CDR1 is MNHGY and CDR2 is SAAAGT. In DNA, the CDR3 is TGTGCCAGCAACCCTTCCTCGAGGGAAACCTCCTACGAGCAGTACTTC. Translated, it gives CASNPSSRETSYEQYF.

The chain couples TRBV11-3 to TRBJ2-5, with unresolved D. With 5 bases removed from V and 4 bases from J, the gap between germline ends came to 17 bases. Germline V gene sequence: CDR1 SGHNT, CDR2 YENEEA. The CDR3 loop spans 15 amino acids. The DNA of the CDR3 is TGTGCCAGCAGCGGGGATTTGGCAGTCGGAGAGACCCAGTACTTC. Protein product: CASSGDLAVGETQYF.

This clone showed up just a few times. This CDR3 reads CASSQDNAGYEQYF. For the CDR3, the DNA is TGCGCCAGCAGCCAAGATAACGCGGGGTACGAGCAGTACTTC. V and J are TRBV4-1 and TRBJ2-7; D is perhaps TRBD2 (6 bases). The CDR3 extends over 14 amino acids. The ends were cut back, 0 bases at V and 4 bases at J, with 10 bases in the middle. Germline loops: CDR1 MGHRA, CDR2 YSYEKL.

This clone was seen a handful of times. CDR3 in DNA: TGTGCCAGCAGTTTAGAATCCCGGACCTACTCTGGAAACACCATATATTTT. This sequence encodes CASSLESRTYSGNTIYF. This chain uses TRBV28 with TRBJ1-3; no clear D. Germline V gives CDR1 MDHEN, CDR2 SYDVKM. The CDR3 extends over 17 amino acids. The V and J ends lost 2 bases and 0 bases respectively, with 14 bases between them.

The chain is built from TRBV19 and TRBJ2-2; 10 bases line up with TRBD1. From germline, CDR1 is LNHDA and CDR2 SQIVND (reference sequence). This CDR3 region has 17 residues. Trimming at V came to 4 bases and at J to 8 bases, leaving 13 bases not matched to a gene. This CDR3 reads CASSTEMGQGRSGELFF. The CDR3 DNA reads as TGTGCCAGTAGTACGGAAATGGGACAGGGGAGGTCGGGGGAGCTGTTTTTT.

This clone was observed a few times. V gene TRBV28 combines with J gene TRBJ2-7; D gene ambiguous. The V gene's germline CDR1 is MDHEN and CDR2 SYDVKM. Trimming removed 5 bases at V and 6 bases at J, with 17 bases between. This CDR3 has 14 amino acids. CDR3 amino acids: CASSEIRHVGEQYF. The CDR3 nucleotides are TGTGCCAGCAGTGAAATACGACATGTGGGCGAGCAGTACTTC.

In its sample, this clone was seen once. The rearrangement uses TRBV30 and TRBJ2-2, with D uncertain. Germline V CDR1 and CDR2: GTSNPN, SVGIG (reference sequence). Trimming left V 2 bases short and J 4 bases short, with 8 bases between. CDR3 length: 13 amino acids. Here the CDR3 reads CAWSSGFTGELFF. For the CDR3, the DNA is TGTGCCTGGAGTTCGGGTTTCACCGGGGAGCTGTTTTTT.

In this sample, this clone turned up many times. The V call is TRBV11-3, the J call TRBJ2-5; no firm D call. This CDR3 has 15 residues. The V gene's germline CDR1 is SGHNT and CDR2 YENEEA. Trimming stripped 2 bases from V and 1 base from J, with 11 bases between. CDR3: CASSLFGNPQETQYF. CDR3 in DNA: TGTGCCAGCAGCTTATTCGGTAACCCCCAAGAGACCCAGTACTTC.